This TCR beta chain was captured by sequencing in a study of cytomegalovirus exposure and HLA in healthy donors. As regards this clone: Its matching antigen is unknown.

The donors gave bone marrow, and they were healthy. CDR1 is SNHLY, CDR2 FYNNEI, per germline. The junction had 9 bases not matched to a gene; V was cut back by 9 bases and J by 7 bases. The CDR3 contains 14 residues. PCR used 60 Vbeta primers and 13 Jbeta primers. Using immunoSEQ multiplex PCR, the repertoire was profiled, and TCRdb retains in-frame clones only, with some absent. The data show approximately 90,000 clones, 85% seen once. Overall study findings and caveats: It was reported that TCR beta sequences correctly inferred the HLA-A and HLA-B alleles for most subjects. Upon later analysis, TCR association rates were observed to vary by HLA locus, being highest for DRB1 and lowest for HLA-C. According to a later analysis, most TCR beta chains associated with CMV appeared HLA-restricted.

The clonotype comes from a middle-aged man in good health and CMV-seropositive. V and J are TRBV2 and TRBJ1-6; 7 bases map to TRBD1. The sequenced material came from PBMCs. The CDR3 coding sequence is TGTGCCAGACGAGAGACAGGGAAGAATTCACCCCTCCACTTT. Translation gives CARRETGKNSPLHF.